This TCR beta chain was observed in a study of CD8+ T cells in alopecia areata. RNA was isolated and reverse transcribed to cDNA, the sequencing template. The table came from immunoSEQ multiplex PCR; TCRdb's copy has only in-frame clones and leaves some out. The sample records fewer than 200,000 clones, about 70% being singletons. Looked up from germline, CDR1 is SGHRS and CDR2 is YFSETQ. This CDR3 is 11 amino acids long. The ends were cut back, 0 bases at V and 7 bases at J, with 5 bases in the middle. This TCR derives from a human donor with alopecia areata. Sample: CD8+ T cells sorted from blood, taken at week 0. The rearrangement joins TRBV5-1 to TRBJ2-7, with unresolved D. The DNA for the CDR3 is TGCGCCAGCAGCTTGGTCGGTGAGCAGTACTTC. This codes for CASSLVGEQYF.